Listed below are T cell receptor beta chains from one sample, sequenced in a study of radiotherapy plus CTLA-4 blockade in lung cancer. Data came from immunoSEQ multiplex PCR; TCRdb stores just in-frame clones and leaves some out. The repertoire holds under 90,000 clones, around 72% seen once, with over 13% in the top ten. The sample in question was peripheral blood, obtained from a patient treated with radiotherapy plus ipilimumab. The receptor set was obtained from a human donor with non-small cell lung cancer that progressed on radiotherapy plus ipilimumab. Both conserved end residues are part of each CDR3. A D gene is named only where the DNA matches it firmly. The size of a clone is reported for some rows only, either as once, few or many, or as a class for expanded clones.

>TRBJ2-2|TRBV11-3|-|once
TGTGCCAGCAGCCCTAGAGAGGCTGTCACCGGGGAGCTGTTTTTT
CASSPREAVTGELFF
>TRBJ2-3|TRBV5-6|-|-
TGTGCCAGCAGCTTGGGGGGGGCAGATACGCAGTATTTT
CASSLGGADTQYF
>TRBJ1-2|TRBV19|TRBD1|once
TGTGCCAGTACCCAGATACAGGGGGCAGGTGGCTACACCTTC
CASTQIQGAGGYTF
>TRBJ1-1|TRBV9|-|-
TGTGCCAGCAGCGTGTGGGATAACACTGAAGCTTTCTTT
CASSVWDNTEAFF
>TRBJ2-1|TRBV19|-|-
TGTGCCAGTAGCCATTTGGGGAATGAGCAGTTCTTC
CASSHLGNEQFF
>TRBJ2-3|TRBV29-1|-|-
TGCAGCGTTGAAGATCTAGGGCAGAGCACAGATACGCAGTATTTT
CSVEDLGQSTDTQYF
>TRBJ2-7|TRBV19|-|-
TGTGCCAGTAGTATGGGGAGCGGCAGGGGACTTCACGAGCAGTACTTC
CASSMGSGRGLHEQYF
>TRBJ2-3|TRBV29-1|TRBD2|-
TGCCGCGCGGGGGGGTGGGCTAGCGGAAGCACAGATACGCAGTATTTT
CRAGGWASGSTDTQYF
>TRBJ2-5|TRBV19|TRBD1|-
TGTGCCAGTAGTATAGGGACAGGGGGCTCGTGGGAGACCCAGTACTTC
CASSIGTGGSWETQYF
>TRBJ2-7|TRBV5-4|TRBD1|-
TGTGCCAGCAGCTCCGACAGGGTGTCCTACGAGCAGTACTTC
CASSSDRVSYEQYF
>TRBJ1-1|TRBV7-8|-|-
TGTGCCAGCAGCAGACAGGTTTGGGGGAATTTGAACACTGAAGCTTTCTTT
CASSRQVWGNLNTEAFF
>TRBJ2-3|TRBV14|TRBD1|once
TGTGCCAGCAGCCCAATGTGGGGACAGGGACCAGATACGCAGTATTTT
CASSPMWGQGPDTQYF
>TRBJ2-3|TRBV30|TRBD1|-
TGTGCCACGGGACAGGGGGCCGATACGCAGTATTTT
CATGQGADTQYF
>TRBJ2-7|TRBV5-1|TRBD2|-
TGCGCCAGCAGCCGGACTAGCGGGGAAGCCTACGAGCAGTACTTC
CASSRTSGEAYEQYF
>TRBJ2-1|TRBV19|TRBD2|-
TGTGCCAGTAGTCCCGGGGGGGCGCAGAATGAGCAGTTCTTC
CASSPGGAQNEQFF
>TRBJ2-6|TRBV5-6|-|-
TGTGCCAGCAGCTCCGGGACGGGGTACTCTGGGGCCAACGTCCTGACCTTC
CASSSGTGYSGANVLTF
>TRBJ2-1|TRBV9|TRBD2|once
TGTGCCAGCAGCGCGCCAAACCCAGTCGGGACTAGCGGGGGGCCTTCCTACAATGAGCAGTTCTTC
CASSAPNPVGTSGGPSYNEQFF
>TRBJ1-1|TRBV7-9|-|-
TGTGCCAGCAGCTCGGGACTTCTAATAGGGGTCGCTGAAGCTTTCTTT
CASSSGLLIGVAEAFF
>TRBJ2-1|TRBV7-8|-|once
TGTGCCAGCAGCTTCAAGGGGACGGGCGGGGTCGATGAGCAGTTCTTC
CASSFKGTGGVDEQFF
>TRBJ1-4|TRBV6-6|-|-
TGTGCCAGCAGTTTATCGGGCACTAATGAAAAACTGTTTTTT
CASSLSGTNEKLFF
>TRBJ2-7|TRBV5-1|-|-
TGCGCCAGCAGCTCCCGGACCGCACAGGTTTTGTCCAACGAGCAGTACTTC
CASSSRTAQVLSNEQYF
>TRBJ2-1|TRBV7-9|-|-
TGTGCCAGCAGCTGGGTTAGGGGGGAGCAGTTCTTC
CASSWVRGEQFF
>TRBJ2-7|TRBV13|-|-
TGTGCCAGCAGGGATACAGGGACCGAGCAGTACTTC
CASRDTGTEQYF
>TRBJ2-1|TRBV9|-|-
TGTGCCAGCAGCGCAAGGTGGGGGCGTGAGCAGTTCTTC
CASSARWGREQFF
>TRBJ2-5|TRBV27|-|-
TGTGCCAGCAGTTTCCTCAGGGGTCTAGGCCAAGAGACCCAGTACTTC
CASSFLRGLGQETQYF
>TRBJ2-7|TRBV19|TRBD1|-
TGTGCCAGTAGTACTCAACAGGGGTACGAGCAGTACTTC
CASSTQQGYEQYF
>TRBJ1-4|TRBV5-1|TRBD1|few
TGCGCCAGCAGCTTGGTCTCAGGGGGGGGAAAACTGTTTTTT
CASSLVSGGGKLFF
>TRBJ1-1|TRBV21-1|-|few
TGTGCCAGCAGCAGCGGGGCGGGCACTGAAGCTTTCTTT
CASSSGAGTEAFF
>TRBJ1-1|TRBV30|-|-
TGTGCCTGGAGAAAAATGAACACTGAAGCTTTCTTT
CAWRKMNTEAFF
>TRBJ1-1|TRBV5-4|-|once
TGTGCCAGCAGCTTGGCCGGGCCGGAAAACACTGAAGCTTTCTTT
CASSLAGPENTEAFF
>TRBJ2-3|TRBV6-5|TRBD2|-
TGTGCCAGCTGCCGGGGGGTCCGCACAGATACGCAGTATTTT
CASCRGVRTDTQYF
>TRBJ2-7|TRBV6-1|TRBD1|-
TGTGCCAGCAGTTATGGGCAGGGGGCCTACGAGCAGTACTTC
CASSYGQGAYEQYF
>TRBJ2-7|TRBV13|TRBD1|-
TGTGCCAGCAGTCCTATGGGGGACAGATACATCTACGAGCAGTACTTC
CASSPMGDRYIYEQYF
>TRBJ2-2|TRBV6-1|TRBD2|-
TGTGCCAGCGGGCGGGGGACGAACACCGGGGAGCTGTTTTTT
CASGRGTNTGELFF
>TRBJ1-5|TRBV4-1|-|-
TGTGCCAGCAGCCAGTCAGATTATAGCAATCAGCCCCAGCATTTT
CASSQSDYSNQPQHF
>TRBJ2-7|TRBV7-2|-|-
TGTGCCAGCAGCTTTCAGTCCGGGACGAGTTTTTCGGAGCAGTACTTC
CASSFQSGTSFSEQYF
>TRBJ1-5|TRBV11-2|TRBD1|-
TGTGCCAGCAGCTTTGGGGACAGTAGCAATCAGCCCCAGCATTTT
CASSFGDSSNQPQHF
>TRBJ1-2|TRBV2|-|-
TGTGCCAGCAGTGTTTTCGGACAGAGCTATGGCTACACCTTC
CASSVFGQSYGYTF
>TRBJ1-6|TRBV6-1|-|few
TGTGCCAGCAGATTGGGCTCCTATAATTCACCCCTCCACTTT
CASRLGSYNSPLHF
>TRBJ2-7|TRBV6-1|TRBD1|-
TGTGCCAGCATCAGGGGACAGGAGGGCCGCGAGCAGTACTTC
CASIRGQEGREQYF
>TRBJ2-2|TRBV7-3|TRBD2|few
TGTGCCAGCAGCTTTTTGAGCGGGAGAGCCACCGGGGAGCTGTTTTTT
CASSFLSGRATGELFF
>TRBJ2-3|TRBV5-1|-|-
TGCGCCAGCAGCATTAGCGGCGACCCAGATACGCAGTATTTT
CASSISGDPDTQYF
>TRBJ2-1|TRBV29-1|-|-
TGCAGCGGGTCCTGGACTGCGGGCAATGAGCAGTTCTTC
CSGSWTAGNEQFF
>TRBJ2-2|TRBV27|TRBD1|-
TGTGCCAGCAGTTTGACAGGGACCACCGGGGAGCTGTTTTTT
CASSLTGTTGELFF